Presented here are 5 T cell receptor beta chains from one specimen sequenced in a study of technical replicates of blood from a handful of donors (dated by TCRdb to the late 2010s). Libraries were made using the immunoSEQ multiplex PCR assay. TCRdb mirrors the immuneACCESS table, restricted to in-frame sequences. Some clones are absent from its copies; in checked studies, under half trace to an unresolved V gene, and the reason for the others is unknown. The sample table shows around 65,000 clones, and approximately 83% are seen once. The biggest ten clones account for approximately 5.4% of the sample. The sequenced material came from PBMCs. Receptors originate from a human donor in good health. Some clones in this sample may be carry-over from other donors' samples.

The rearrangement uses TRBV6-6 and TRBJ1-1, with a weak D call TRBD1 (6 bases). The ends were cut back, 6 bases at V and 4 bases at J, with 18 bases in the middle. Per germline, CDR1 MNHNY and CDR2 SVGAGI (reference sequence). The CDR3 totals 15 residues. In DNA form, the CDR3 reads TGTGCCAGCAGAAAAGGGGGGGCGAGGGGCACTGAAGCTTTCTTT. The encoded protein is CASRKGGARGTEAFF.

The rearrangement links TRBV7-9 to TRBJ2-6; a weak D match, TRBD1 (5 bases). Germline loops: CDR1 SEHNR, CDR2 FQNEAQ (reference sequence). V was shortened by 0 bases and J by 2 bases, with 5 bases between the two germline ends. The CDR3 has 15 residues. As DNA, the CDR3 is TGTGCCAGCAGCTTAGCAGGGGCTGGGGCCAACGTCCTGACTTTC. Protein sequence: CASSLAGAGANVLTF.

This clone occurred a few times. The CDR3 DNA reads TGTGCCAGCAGTATACTACAGGGGGCATATCAGCCCCAGCATTTT. The encoded protein is CASSILQGAYQPQHF. The V gene is TRBV2, the J gene TRBJ1-5; 9 bases line up with TRBD1. Losses at the gene ends were 5 bases for V and 5 bases for J; bases not matched to a gene: 7. From germline, CDR1 is SNHLY and CDR2 FYNNEI. This CDR3 has 15 amino acids. Combining the CDR3 with reference TRBV2 and TRBJ1-5 gives the whole variable domain EPEVTQTPSHQVTQMGQEVILRCVPISNHLYFYWYRQILGQKVEFLVSFYNNEISEKSEIFDDQFSVERPDGSNFTLKIRSTKLEDSAMYFCASSILQGAYQPQHFGDGTRLSIL.

The rearrangement joins TRBV11-3 to TRBJ2-3; the match to TRBD2 covers 8 bases. Trimming took 1 base from V and 2 from J; bases not matched to a gene: 2. CDR1 SGHNT and CDR2 YENEEA come from the germline V gene. The CDR3 is 15 amino acids. The CDR3 reads CASSLAGGATDTQYF. The CDR3 coding sequence is TGTGCCAGCAGCTTAGCCGGGGGGGCCACAGATACGCAGTATTTT.

The V gene is TRBV28, the J gene TRBJ1-2; the match to TRBD1 covers 9 bases. V trimming: 7 bases; J trimming: 2 bases; junction bases outside the gene matches: 32. Germline CDR1 and CDR2: MDHEN and SYDVKM. CDR3 length equals 23 residues. CDR3 coding DNA: TGTGCCAGCAATCTCGTCGCCCGAGCGTGGTGGGCAGACAGGGGGTTGATGAACTATGGCTACACCTTC. Protein product: CASNLVARAWWADRGLMNYGYTF.